Described below is a single T cell receptor beta chain sequence and its context. Its antigen is currently unknown. From germline, CDR1 is SEHNR and CDR2 FQNEAQ (reference sequence). The CDR3 covers 16 residues. The V and J ends lost 1 base and 9 bases, in that order; junction bases with no gene match: 11. Time point: recipient sample about 28 days before transplant, after cytoreduction. Recipients were bled about 28 days pretransplant and at posttransplant days 30, 100, 180. The data were taken from a study of T cell clonotyping in hematopoietic cell transplantation. Study-level information: Recipients' pretransplant samples followed cytoreduction.

Sequencing was performed with immunoSEQ multiplex PCR; in TCRdb, only in-frame clones are kept and a portion is missing. The sample includes roughly 29,000 clones, around 80% of them seen just once. General study results and limits: At the given depth, recipient repertoires were over 95% de novo clonotypes. Without cell sorting, CD4 versus CD8 contributions remain unresolved.

The receptor comes from a woman between 25 and 40 years old with chronic myeloid leukemia. Some clones in this sample may be carry-over from other donors' samples. Sequencing was performed on peripheral blood mononuclear cells, taken before stem cell transplant. The chain joins TRBV7-9 to TRBJ2-1; the match to TRBD2 covers 8 bases. The DNA of the CDR3 is TGTGCCAGCAGCTTAGATCGGGGGGGTTCGGCCCTTGAGCAGTTCTTC. Protein product: CASSLDRGGSALEQFF.